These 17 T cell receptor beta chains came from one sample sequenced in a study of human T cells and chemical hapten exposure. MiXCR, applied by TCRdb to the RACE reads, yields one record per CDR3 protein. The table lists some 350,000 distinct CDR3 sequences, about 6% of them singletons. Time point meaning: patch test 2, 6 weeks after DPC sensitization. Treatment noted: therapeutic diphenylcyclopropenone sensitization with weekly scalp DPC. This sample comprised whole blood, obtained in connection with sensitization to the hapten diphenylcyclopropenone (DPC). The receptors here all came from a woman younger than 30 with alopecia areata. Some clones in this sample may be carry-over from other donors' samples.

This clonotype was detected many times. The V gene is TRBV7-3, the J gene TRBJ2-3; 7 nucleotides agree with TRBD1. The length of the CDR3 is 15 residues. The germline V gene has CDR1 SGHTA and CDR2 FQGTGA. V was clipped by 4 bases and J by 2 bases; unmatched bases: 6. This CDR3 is CASSSGGFTTDTQYF. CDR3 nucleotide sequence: TGTGCCAGCAGCTCAGGGGGTTTCACCACAGATACGCAGTATTTT.

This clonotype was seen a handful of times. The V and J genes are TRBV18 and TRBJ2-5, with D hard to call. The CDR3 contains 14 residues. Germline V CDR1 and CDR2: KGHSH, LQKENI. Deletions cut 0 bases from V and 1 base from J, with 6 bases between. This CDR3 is CASSPPMFQETQYF. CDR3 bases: TGTGCCAGCTCACCACCGATGTTCCAAGAGACCCAGTACTTC.

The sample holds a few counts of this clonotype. In DNA, the CDR3 is TGTGCCAGCGTAGCAACCAGGGACAGGGCGGCTTTCTTT. Protein sequence: CASVATRDRAAFF. V usage is TRBV12-3 or TRBV12-4 and J usage is TRBJ1-1; 9 bases agree with TRBD1. V dropped 8 bases and J dropped 11; count of bases not matched to a gene: 12. The CDR3 spans 13 residues.

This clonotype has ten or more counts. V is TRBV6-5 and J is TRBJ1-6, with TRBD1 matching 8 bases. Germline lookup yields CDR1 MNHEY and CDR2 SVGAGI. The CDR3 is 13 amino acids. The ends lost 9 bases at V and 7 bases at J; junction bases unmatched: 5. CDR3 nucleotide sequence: TGTGCCAGTTACAGGGGGTACAATTCACCCCTCCACTTT. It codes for CASYRGYNSPLHF.

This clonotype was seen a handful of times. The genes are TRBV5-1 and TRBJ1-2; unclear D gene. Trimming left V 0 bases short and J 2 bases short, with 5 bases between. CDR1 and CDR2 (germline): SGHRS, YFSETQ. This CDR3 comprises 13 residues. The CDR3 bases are TGCGCCAGCAGCTTGGGGGAGAACTATGGCTACACCTTC. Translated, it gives CASSLGENYGYTF. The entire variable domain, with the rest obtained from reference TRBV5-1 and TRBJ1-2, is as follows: KAGVTQTPRYLIKTRGQQVTLSCSPISGHRSVSWYQQTPGQGLQFLFEYFSETQRNKGNFPGRFSGRQFSNSRSEMNVSTLELGDSALYLCASSLGENYGYTFGSGTRLTVV.

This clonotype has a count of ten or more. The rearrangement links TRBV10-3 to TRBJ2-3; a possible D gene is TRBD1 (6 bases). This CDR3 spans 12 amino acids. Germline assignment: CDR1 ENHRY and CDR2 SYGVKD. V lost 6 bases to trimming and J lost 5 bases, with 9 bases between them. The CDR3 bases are TGTGCCATCAGGAACAGGGAAGATACGCAGTATTTT. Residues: CAIRNREDTQYF.

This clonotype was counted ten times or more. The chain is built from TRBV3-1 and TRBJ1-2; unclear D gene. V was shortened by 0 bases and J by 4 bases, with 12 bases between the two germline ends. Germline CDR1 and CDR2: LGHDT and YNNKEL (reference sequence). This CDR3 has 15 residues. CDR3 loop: CASSQDPIGPYGYTF. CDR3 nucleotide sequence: TGTGCCAGCAGCCAAGATCCTATCGGTCCCTATGGCTACACCTTC.

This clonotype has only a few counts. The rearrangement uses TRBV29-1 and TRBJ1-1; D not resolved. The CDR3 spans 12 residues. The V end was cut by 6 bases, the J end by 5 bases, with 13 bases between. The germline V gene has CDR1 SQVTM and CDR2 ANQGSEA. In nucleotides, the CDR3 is TGCAGCGTCGGGGAGGGTTCGACTGAAGCTTTCTTT. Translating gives CSVGEGSTEAFF.

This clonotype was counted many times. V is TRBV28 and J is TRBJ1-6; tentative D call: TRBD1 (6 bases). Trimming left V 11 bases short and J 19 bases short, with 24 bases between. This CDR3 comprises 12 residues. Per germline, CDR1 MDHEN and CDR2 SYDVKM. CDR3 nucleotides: TGTGCCTCAACACTACAGCGGGGGCCGCTACACTTT. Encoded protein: CASTLQRGPLHF.

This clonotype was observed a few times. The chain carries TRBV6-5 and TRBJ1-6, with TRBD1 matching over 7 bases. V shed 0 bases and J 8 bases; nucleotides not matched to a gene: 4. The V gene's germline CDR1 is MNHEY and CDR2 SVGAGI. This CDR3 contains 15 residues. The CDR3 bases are TGTGCCAGCAGTTACTCGGGGACAGATTATTCACCCCTCCACTTT. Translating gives CASSYSGTDYSPLHF.

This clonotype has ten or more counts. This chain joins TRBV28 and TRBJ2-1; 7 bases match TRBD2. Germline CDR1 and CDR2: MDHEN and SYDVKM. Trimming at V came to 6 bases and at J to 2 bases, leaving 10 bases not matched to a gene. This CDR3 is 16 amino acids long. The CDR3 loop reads CASRLSPGRAYNEQFF. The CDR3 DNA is TGTGCCAGCAGATTAAGCCCGGGGAGGGCCTACAATGAGCAGTTCTTC.

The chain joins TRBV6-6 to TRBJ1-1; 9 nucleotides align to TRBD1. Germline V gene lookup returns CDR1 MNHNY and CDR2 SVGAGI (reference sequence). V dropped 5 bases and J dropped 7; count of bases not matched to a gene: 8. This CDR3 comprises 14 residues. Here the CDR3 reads CASSRNRDRDEAFF. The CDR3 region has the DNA TGTGCCAGCAGTCGAAACAGGGACAGGGATGAAGCTTTCTTT.

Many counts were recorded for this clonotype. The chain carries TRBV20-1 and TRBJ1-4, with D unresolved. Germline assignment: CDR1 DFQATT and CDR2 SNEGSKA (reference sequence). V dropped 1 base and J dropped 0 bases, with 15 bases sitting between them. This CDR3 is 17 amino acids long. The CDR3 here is CSARAGVQPTTNEKLFF. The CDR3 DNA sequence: TGCAGTGCTAGAGCAGGAGTCCAGCCAACAACTAATGAAAAACTGTTTTTT.

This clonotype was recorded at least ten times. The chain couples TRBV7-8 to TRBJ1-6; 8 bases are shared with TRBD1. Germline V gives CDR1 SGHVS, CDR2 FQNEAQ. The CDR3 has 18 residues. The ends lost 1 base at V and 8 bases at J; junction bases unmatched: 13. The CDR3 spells CASSLVSVGQGNYSPLHF. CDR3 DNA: TGTGCCAGCAGCTTAGTATCTGTCGGACAGGGAAACTATTCACCCCTCCACTTT. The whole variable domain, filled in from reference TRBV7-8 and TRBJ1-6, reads GAGVSQSPRYKVAKRGQDVALRCDPISGHVSLFWYQQALGQGPEFLTYFQNEAQLDKSGLPSDRFFAERPEGSVSTLKIQRTQQEDSAVYLCASSLVSVGQGNYSPLHFGNGTRLTVT.

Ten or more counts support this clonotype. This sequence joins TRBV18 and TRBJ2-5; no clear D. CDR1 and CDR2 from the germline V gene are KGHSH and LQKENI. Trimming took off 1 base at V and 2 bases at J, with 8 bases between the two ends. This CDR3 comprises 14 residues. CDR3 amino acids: CASSPRAGQETQYF. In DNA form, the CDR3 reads TGTGCCAGCTCACCACGGGCAGGACAAGAGACCCAGTACTTC. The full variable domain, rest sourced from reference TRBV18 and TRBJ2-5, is NAGVMQNPRHLVRRRGQEARLRCSPMKGHSHVYWYRQLPEEGLKFMVYLQKENIIDESGMPKERFSAEFPKEGPSILRIQQVVRGDSAAYFCASSPRAGQETQYFGPGTRLLVL.

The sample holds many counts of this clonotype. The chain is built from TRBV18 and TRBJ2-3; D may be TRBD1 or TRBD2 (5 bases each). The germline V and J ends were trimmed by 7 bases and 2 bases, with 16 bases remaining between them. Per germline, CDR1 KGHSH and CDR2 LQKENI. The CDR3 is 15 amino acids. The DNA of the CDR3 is TGTGCCAGCTGGGGGTCGGACTCTCTCACAGATACGCAGTATTTT. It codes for CASWGSDSLTDTQYF.

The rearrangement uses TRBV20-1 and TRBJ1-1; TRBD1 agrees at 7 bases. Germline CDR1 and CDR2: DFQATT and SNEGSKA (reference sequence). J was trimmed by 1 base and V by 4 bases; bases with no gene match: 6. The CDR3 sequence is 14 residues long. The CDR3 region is CSATKGAQNTEAFF. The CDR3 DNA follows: TGCAGTGCTACTAAGGGGGCACAGAACACTGAAGCTTTCTTT.